The 21 T cell receptor beta chains below come from one sample, sequenced in a study of blood T cell repertoires in COVID-19. Libraries were prepared by immunoSEQ multiplex PCR; TCRdb keeps only in-frame clonotypes and omits some of them. The sample carries tens of thousands of clones, approximately 86% recorded once. Source material: peripheral blood. All receptors derive from a man aged 55 to 70 with acute or convalescent COVID-19.

J is TRBJ1-3 and V is TRBV28; the D gene is possibly TRBD1 (5 bases). V was clipped by 2 bases and J by 4 bases, with 9 bases between them. Germline CDR1 MDHEN, CDR2 SYDVKM. The CDR3 spans 14 residues. In DNA, the CDR3 is TGTGCCAGCAGTTTAAACGACAGAGGAAACACCATATATTTT. This sequence encodes CASSLNDRGNTIYF.

This clone has a handful of counts. CDR3: CASSGQGSHTEAFF. The CDR3 DNA sequence: TGTGCCAGCTCTGGACAGGGCTCTCACACTGAAGCTTTCTTT. The chain employs TRBV6-5 and TRBJ1-1, with 8 bases that match TRBD1. Germline V gene lookup returns CDR1 MNHEY and CDR2 SVGAGI. There are 14 residues in the CDR3. V lost 8 bases to trimming and J lost 3 bases; unmatched junction nucleotides: 8.

The CDR3 loop reads CASSTGTSYEQYF. The DNA for the CDR3 is TGTGCCAGCAGTACCGGGACTAGCTACGAGCAGTACTTC. The rearrangement uses TRBV2 and TRBJ2-7; TRBD2 agrees at 8 bases. V shed 5 bases and J 3 bases; nucleotides not matched to a gene: 3. The CDR3 spans 13 residues. Germline V gene data show CDR1 as SNHLY and CDR2 as FYNNEI.

This clone has a handful of counts. The chain carries TRBV4-1 and TRBJ1-1; D call uncertain. V was trimmed by 4 bases and J by 2 bases, leaving 23 bases between them. The CDR3 is 18 residues long. CDR1 is MGHRA and CDR2 is YSYEKL in the germline V gene. The CDR3 spells CASSLRTVIGIKNTEAFF. In DNA form, the CDR3 reads TGCGCCAGCAGCCTACGCACCGTAATCGGTATAAAAAACACTGAAGCTTTCTTT.

The V and J genes are TRBV7-2 and TRBJ1-2; tentative D call: TRBD1 (5 bases). The CDR3 length is 16 residues. V was cut by 1 base and J by 6 bases, with 18 bases left in between. CDR1 is SGHTA and CDR2 is FQGNSA in the germline V gene. The CDR3 protein is CASSLGLGGAGNGYTF. The CDR3 region has the DNA TGTGCCAGCAGCTTAGGTCTCGGTGGGGCAGGGAATGGCTACACCTTC.

The genes are TRBV28 and TRBJ2-7; 9 bases are a match to TRBD2. CDR1 is MDHEN, CDR2 SYDVKM, per germline. V lost 2 bases, J lost 7 bases, and 0 bases stayed unmatched. This CDR3 comprises 12 residues. The CDR3, as DNA: TGTGCCAGCAGTTTACTAGCGGGGGAGCAGTACTTC. It codes for CASSLLAGEQYF.

The genes are TRBV19 and TRBJ2-1; TRBD2 matches 7 bases. J was trimmed by 2 bases and V by 9 bases; bases with no gene match: 7. The CDR3 runs 14 residues. Germline V gives CDR1 LNHDA, CDR2 SQIVND (reference sequence). The CDR3 DNA follows: TGTGCCAGCAAGCGGGAATGGACCTACAATGAGCAGTTCTTC. Translated, it gives CASKREWTYNEQFF.

The chain is built from TRBV5-1 and TRBJ1-1, with TRBD1 matching over 7 bases. The CDR3 is 15 residues long. Germline CDR1 SGHRS, CDR2 YFSETQ. V was clipped by 5 bases and J by 4 bases; unmatched bases: 11. The CDR3 DNA follows: TGCGCCAGCAGTTACGCAGAGGGGGCGGGCACTGAAGCTTTCTTT. Translating it yields CASSYAEGAGTEAFF. The full variable domain, with the rest looked up from reference TRBV5-1 and TRBJ1-1, is KAGVTQTPRYLIKTRGQQVTLSCSPISGHRSVSWYQQTPGQGLQFLFEYFSETQRNKGNFPGRFSGRQFSNSRSEMNVSTLELGDSALYLCASSYAEGAGTEAFFGQGTRLTVV.

CDR3 amino acids: CASSLLHRGAGELFF. The CDR3 nucleotides are TGTGCCAGCAGCTTGTTACACAGGGGGGCCGGGGAGCTGTTTTTT. This chain connects TRBV5-5 to TRBJ2-2; TRBD1 matches 8 bases. This CDR3 has 15 amino acids. The germline V gene encodes CDR1 SGHKS and CDR2 YYEKEE (reference sequence). V gave up 1 base and J gave up 6 bases; unmatched junction bases: 5.

V and J are TRBV20-1 and TRBJ2-1; 7 nucleotides align to TRBD1. V shed 3 bases and J 4 bases; nucleotides not matched to a gene: 15. CDR3 length: 17 residues. Germline V gene sequence: CDR1 DFQATT, CDR2 SNEGSKA (reference sequence). The CDR3 DNA reads as TGCAGTGCTAGTAGACACCGGGACAGAGAATTGTACAATGAGCAGTTCTTC. Its translation is CSASRHRDRELYNEQFF.

Concerning this clone itself: An end of the junction differs from the germline gene, which may be a read error. The J gene is TRBJ2-5, the V gene TRBV7-7; unclear D gene. The CDR3 runs to 14 residues. Germline V lookup: CDR1 SSHAT, CDR2 FNYEAQ (reference sequence). The CDR3 here is CASSIGRTGETQYF. For the CDR3, the DNA is TGTGCTAGCAGCATTGGTCGAACCGGAGAGACCCAGTACTTC.

This clone appeared a few times. This sequence joins TRBV30 and TRBJ2-6; 7 nucleotides match TRBD1. Germline CDR1 reads GTSNPN; CDR2 reads SVGIG (reference sequence). V shed 0 bases, J shed 0 bases, and the junction held 8 bases outside the gene matches. There are 18 residues in the CDR3. This chain's CDR3 is CAWSVPTGPSSGANVLTF. CDR3 in DNA: TGTGCCTGGAGTGTACCGACAGGGCCTAGCTCTGGGGCCAACGTCCTGACTTTC.

This rearrangement joins TRBV28 to TRBJ2-3; a weak D match, TRBD2 (5 bases). Germline V gene sequence: CDR1 MDHEN, CDR2 SYDVKM. Trimming stripped 5 bases from V and 6 bases from J, with 12 bases between. The CDR3 covers 13 residues. The CDR3 DNA is TGTGCCAGCAGTCACGACCAGCGGGATACGCAGTATTTT. Translated: CASSHDQRDTQYF.

The rearrangement joins TRBV19 to TRBJ1-1; 8 nucleotides line up with TRBD1. This CDR3 spans 14 amino acids. CDR1 LNHDA and CDR2 SQIVND come from the germline V gene (reference sequence). After removal of 8 bases from V and 2 bases from J, the junction contained 7 bases not matched to a gene. The CDR3 region has the DNA TGTGCCAGTCGAGCGGGACAGGTCAACACTGAAGCTTTCTTT. Its translation is CASRAGQVNTEAFF.

J is TRBJ2-3 and V is TRBV6-5; D is perhaps TRBD2 (6 bases). The CDR3 has 14 residues. Between the trimmed V and J ends, which lost 3 bases and 4 bases, there was a span of 11 bases. Germline values: CDR1 MNHEY, CDR2 SVGAGI. The CDR3 nucleotides read TGTGCCAGCAGTTATAGCGGTCTACCAGATACGCAGTATTTT. This translates into CASSYSGLPDTQYF.

This rearrangement joins TRBV6-5 to TRBJ1-4; D is uncertain. Germline CDR1 is MNHEY and CDR2 is SVGAGI. V dropped 7 bases and J dropped 1 base, with 10 bases sitting between them. CDR3 length: 14 amino acids. The CDR3 DNA sequence: TGTGCCAGCACCCGAACAGAAACTAATGAAAAACTGTTTTTT. This codes for CASTRTETNEKLFF.

The V call is TRBV5-1, the J call TRBJ2-3, with D maybe TRBD2 (5 bases). Looked up from germline, CDR1 is SGHRS and CDR2 is YFSETQ. Deletions cut 1 base from V and 1 base from J, with 10 bases between. There are 15 residues in the CDR3. The chain's CDR3 is CASSLTGFGTDTQYF. The CDR3 DNA is TGCGCCAGCAGCTTGACGGGGTTCGGCACAGATACGCAGTATTTT. The full variable domain, its missing parts supplied by reference TRBV5-1 and TRBJ2-3, is KAGVTQTPRYLIKTRGQQVTLSCSPISGHRSVSWYQQTPGQGLQFLFEYFSETQRNKGNFPGRFSGRQFSNSRSEMNVSTLELGDSALYLCASSLTGFGTDTQYFGPGTRLTVL.

V usage is TRBV5-5 and J usage is TRBJ1-3; 7 nucleotides agree with TRBD1. V was pared by 2 bases and J by 0 bases, with 8 bases of the junction left unmatched. Germline assignment: CDR1 SGHKS and CDR2 YYEKEE (reference sequence). This CDR3 is built from 17 residues. DNA of the CDR3: TGTGCCAGCAGCTTAGCGGCAGGGGGTGCCTCTGGAAACACCATATATTTT. Its protein is CASSLAAGGASGNTIYF.

This chain connects TRBV3-1 (or the pseudogene TRBV3-2) to TRBJ2-1; 10 nucleotides line up with TRBD2. Losses at the gene ends were 4 bases for V and 9 bases for J; bases not matched to a gene: 6. CDR3 length: 14 residues. Germline lookup yields CDR1 LGHDT and CDR2 YNNKEL (reference sequence). The CDR3 spells CASSRTRTSGEQFF. In DNA, the CDR3 is TGTGCCAGCAGCCGTACCCGGACTAGCGGTGAGCAGTTCTTC.

The chain carries TRBV19 and TRBJ1-4; TRBD1 matches 10 bases. The V and J ends lost 5 bases and 6 bases, in that order; junction bases with no gene match: 3. CDR1 is LNHDA and CDR2 is SQIVND in the germline V gene (reference sequence). The CDR3 has 14 residues. The DNA for the CDR3 is TGTGCCAGTAGTGTCGGGACAGGGGATGAAAAACTGTTTTTT. This encodes CASSVGTGDEKLFF.

The chain uses TRBV9 and TRBJ2-3; 9 bases line up with TRBD2. The ends lost 5 bases at V and 6 bases at J; junction bases unmatched: 10. The germline V gene has CDR1 SGDLS and CDR2 YYNGEE. The CDR3 runs 15 residues. DNA of the CDR3: TGTGCCAGCAGACCCCCGGGGCGGGAGGGGGATACGCAGTATTTT. The encoded protein is CASRPPGREGDTQYF.